This is a list of T cell receptor beta chains from one sample in a study of response to subunit inactivated influenza vaccine. TCRdb re-called the RT-PCR reads through MiXCR, storing one row per CDR3 protein. This repertoire shows about 570,000 distinct CDR3 sequences, 11% found once; its top ten account for 8% to 13%. Separately, the same data were catalogued under a study of T cells expressing NK-cell markers.

The sequencing here drew on PBMCs from blood, taken on the day of vaccination. Receptors were obtained from a man between 50 and 59 years old who received an inactivated influenza vaccine. Both conserved end residues are trimmed from each CDR3. Each record gives: D gene, V gene, J gene, CDR3 protein. D genes are given only for firm matches.

d_call: TRBD1
v_call: TRBV29-1
j_call: TRBJ2-7
cdr3_aa: SVGQGFDGYEQY

d_call: NA
v_call: TRBV6-5
j_call: TRBJ2-7
cdr3_aa: ASSYTRGANEQY

d_call: TRBD2
v_call: TRBV7-2
j_call: TRBJ2-7
cdr3_aa: ASSLGPSGGSYEQY

d_call: TRBD2
v_call: TRBV6-2/TRBV6-3
j_call: TRBJ2-3
cdr3_aa: ASSYSRLAGGPYSDTQY

d_call: NA
v_call: TRBV14
j_call: TRBJ1-1
cdr3_aa: ASSLWKNTEAF

d_call: NA
v_call: TRBV4-2
j_call: TRBJ2-3
cdr3_aa: ASSQAGRGTDTQY

d_call: TRBD1
v_call: TRBV18
j_call: TRBJ2-3
cdr3_aa: ASSLGTGLSSTDTQY

d_call: NA
v_call: TRBV5-1
j_call: TRBJ2-3
cdr3_aa: ASSLEMGGLSTDTQY

d_call: NA
v_call: TRBV7-6
j_call: TRBJ1-4
cdr3_aa: ASSLVAGFGEEKLF

d_call: NA
v_call: TRBV4-3
j_call: TRBJ2-2
cdr3_aa: ASSQDILINTGELF

d_call: NA
v_call: TRBV20-1
j_call: TRBJ1-2
cdr3_aa: SATTGVSGYT

d_call: TRBD2
v_call: TRBV6-2/TRBV6-3
j_call: TRBJ2-7
cdr3_aa: ASSYSTSGEPYEQY

d_call: NA
v_call: TRBV10-3
j_call: TRBJ2-7
cdr3_aa: AISGDAHDLYEQY

d_call: NA
v_call: TRBV20-1
j_call: TRBJ2-5
cdr3_aa: SAKAGSRETQY

d_call: NA
v_call: TRBV27
j_call: TRBJ2-1
cdr3_aa: ASSLEGLTPTSNEQF

d_call: NA
v_call: TRBV4-3
j_call: TRBJ2-1
cdr3_aa: ASSQRWGGNNEQF

d_call: NA
v_call: TRBV5-6
j_call: TRBJ2-4
cdr3_aa: ASSLLGEAKNIQY

d_call: TRBD1
v_call: TRBV20-1
j_call: TRBJ2-2
cdr3_aa: SARDPTGGTGELF

d_call: NA
v_call: TRBV5-1
j_call: TRBJ2-2
cdr3_aa: ASSSTGPEGTGELF

d_call: TRBD2
v_call: TRBV11-2
j_call: TRBJ2-1
cdr3_aa: ASSSIGTSSYNEQF

d_call: TRBD1
v_call: TRBV5-1
j_call: TRBJ2-7
cdr3_aa: ASSLGTGGSYEQY

d_call: NA
v_call: TRBV19
j_call: TRBJ2-3
cdr3_aa: ASSTRLRDTQY

d_call: NA
v_call: TRBV7-8
j_call: TRBJ2-1
cdr3_aa: ASSALTGEGEQF

d_call: NA
v_call: TRBV27
j_call: TRBJ2-2
cdr3_aa: ASSLDGPGFGSGELF

d_call: NA
v_call: TRBV7-2
j_call: TRBJ1-4
cdr3_aa: ASSLAGLTNEKLF

d_call: TRBD2
v_call: TRBV7-2
j_call: TRBJ2-5
cdr3_aa: ASSLVAGGIQETQY

d_call: TRBD2
v_call: TRBV25-1
j_call: TRBJ2-7
cdr3_aa: ASSNAASGVSYEQY

d_call: TRBD2
v_call: TRBV5-1
j_call: TRBJ2-1
cdr3_aa: ASLPSSGGAGNEQF

d_call: NA
v_call: TRBV5-1
j_call: TRBJ2-7
cdr3_aa: ASSQVPADEQY

d_call: NA
v_call: TRBV29-1
j_call: TRBJ1-1
cdr3_aa: SVERQLNTEAS

d_call: NA
v_call: TRBV5-1
j_call: TRBJ2-5
cdr3_aa: ASSLSFSMETQY

d_call: NA
v_call: TRBV6-2/TRBV6-3
j_call: TRBJ2-5
cdr3_aa: ASSRTNQRETQY

d_call: TRBD1
v_call: TRBV6-2/TRBV6-3
j_call: TRBJ2-7
cdr3_aa: ASRTESGGGYEQY

d_call: NA
v_call: TRBV5-6
j_call: TRBJ2-2
cdr3_aa: ASSLGARVELF

d_call: NA
v_call: TRBV7-9
j_call: TRBJ2-3
cdr3_aa: ASSATLGITDTQY

d_call: NA
v_call: TRBV20-1
j_call: TRBJ2-1
cdr3_aa: SGIPGSYNEQF

d_call: TRBD2
v_call: TRBV6-2/TRBV6-3
j_call: TRBJ2-3
cdr3_aa: ASTGLAGVTDTQY

d_call: TRBD1
v_call: TRBV14
j_call: TRBJ2-7
cdr3_aa: ASSQEQGAGEQY

d_call: TRBD2
v_call: TRBV20-1
j_call: TRBJ2-7
cdr3_aa: SARDGTSGRKEQY

d_call: TRBD1
v_call: TRBV4-2
j_call: TRBJ2-7
cdr3_aa: ASSQGGQGSEQY

d_call: TRBD2
v_call: TRBV6-2/TRBV6-3
j_call: TRBJ2-1
cdr3_aa: ASSFRQAGGPDNEQF